This T cell receptor (beta chain) appears in the sequencing data of a study of cytomegalovirus exposure and HLA in healthy donors. PCR used 60 Vbeta primers and 13 Jbeta primers. The assay was immunoSEQ multiplex PCR, and TCRdb's table has in-frame clones only and misses some. The sample lists 150,000 to 200,000 clones, roughly four fifths occurring once. The CDR3 spans 11 residues. Germline-derived CDR1 and CDR2 are SEHNR and FQNEAQ (reference sequence). Regarding the study as a whole: A missense DCLRE1C variant was associated with V- and J-gene trimming of TCR beta chains in a later analysis, and an independent cohort replicated the association.

A single count supports this clone. The antigen is unknown. An end of the junction differs from the germline gene, which may be a read error. Material for sequencing was PBMCs. This clonotype was sampled from a woman younger than 35 in good health and CMV-seronegative. The chain has TRBV7-9 and TRBJ1-1; D possibly corresponds to TRBD1 (5 bases). CDR3 sequence reads: CSSGGYTEAFF. CDR3 sequence (DNA): TGTTCCAGCGGGGGGTACACTGAAGCTTTCTTT.